These T cell receptor beta chains were read from a single sample in a study of identical twins. TCRdb re-called the 5' RACE reads with MiXCR, one entry per CDR3 protein. The sample has about 280,000 distinct CDR3 sequences; approximately 8.5% are singletons. These same records also appear under a second study, on yellow fever vaccine responses in identical twins.

Sequencing was performed on memory (CD45RO+) T cells sorted from blood. These receptors came from a woman between 18 and 29 years old in good health. CDR3s include the opening cysteine and the closing phenylalanine or tryptophan. D genes are given only for firm matches. Clone size is given for some rows only: seen once, a few or many times, or a class if the clone is expanded.

NA,TRBV5-1,TRBJ1-1,many,TGCGCCAGCAGCTTGGAGGGGTCAAACACTGAAGCTTTCTTT,CASSLEGSNTEAFF
NA,TRBV20-1,TRBJ2-3,NA,TGCAGTGCTAGAGATCGGTGGGGGAAGAGCGGTACGCAGTATTTT,CSARDRWGKSGTQYF
NA,TRBV10-3,TRBJ2-5,many,TGTGCCACCTCACGTAACCAAGAGACCCAGTACTTC,CATSRNQETQYF
TRBD2,TRBV3-1,TRBJ2-1,NA,TGTGCCAGCAGCCAAGATCGAATAGCGGGGGGGCCGATTGAGCAGTTCTTC,CASSQDRIAGGPIEQFF
TRBD2,TRBV7-2,TRBJ2-1,NA,TGTGCCAGCATGGCCCGGGGGGTGGGTAGGGATGAGCAGTTCTTC,CASMARGVGRDEQFF
NA,TRBV5-5,TRBJ2-2,NA,TGTGCCAGCACCATGGGGTATGTCGGGGAGCTGTTTTTT,CASTMGYVGELFF
NA,TRBV28,TRBJ2-4,NA,TGTGCCAGCAGCCATGGGGGAGGCGGTAACATTCAGTACTTC,CASSHGGGGNIQYF
TRBD1,TRBV29-1,TRBJ1-2,few,TGCAGCGTAGCCGGGACAGAGAATTATGGCTACACCTTC,CSVAGTENYGYTF
NA,TRBV19,TRBJ2-6,NA,TGTGCCAGCACAGGGTTCCTTACTGGGGCCAACGTCCTGACTTTC,CASTGFLTGANVLTF
NA,TRBV5-6,TRBJ2-7,NA,TGTGCCAGCAGCCCGCTGCGAGGGGCGAAGGACGAGCAGTACTTC,CASSPLRGAKDEQYF
TRBD1,TRBV15,TRBJ2-2,many,TGTGCCACCAGGATGGGACAGGGAATTTCCGGGGAGCTGTTTTTT,CATRMGQGISGELFF
NA,TRBV6-1,TRBJ2-6,many,TGTGCCAGCCTCAAATCTGGGGCCAACGTCCTGACTTTC,CASLKSGANVLTF
NA,TRBV6-1,TRBJ2-1,NA,TGTGCCAGCAGTGAAGCGCGGGATGATTGGCAAAGGGGGGAGCAGTTCTTC,CASSEARDDWQRGEQFF
NA,TRBV4-2,TRBJ1-4,many,TGTGCCAGCAGCCCACTGGGGGGGCCCTCAACTAATGAAAAACTGTTTTTT,CASSPLGGPSTNEKLFF
NA,TRBV2,TRBJ2-3,NA,TGTGCCAGCAGGGAAGGGAGTTCTAGCACAGATACGCAGTATTTT,CASREGSSSTDTQYF
NA,TRBV4-1,TRBJ2-5,NA,TGCGCCAGCAGCCAATCACCACAAGAGACCCAGTACTTC,CASSQSPQETQYF
TRBD2,TRBV24-1,TRBJ2-1,NA,TGTGCCACCAGTGATGGACTAGCGGTCCACAATGAGCAGTTCTTC,CATSDGLAVHNEQFF
NA,TRBV25-1,TRBJ1-4,many,TGTGCCAGCAGTGAGTCCTACCACGACACATATCTTGAAAAACTGTTTTTT,CASSESYHDTYLEKLFF
NA,TRBV7-8,TRBJ2-1,many,TGTGCCAGCAGCTTTGAGACAGGATTCTCCTACAATGAGCAGTTCTTC,CASSFETGFSYNEQFF
NA,TRBV12-3/TRBV12-4,TRBJ2-2,many,TGTGCCAGCAGTTTAGGCGGGTCCGGGGAGCTGTTTTTT,CASSLGGSGELFF
NA,TRBV7-8,TRBJ2-3,NA,TGTGCCAGCAGCTTAGCGGGGCTGGCCACAGATACGCAGTATTTT,CASSLAGLATDTQYF
NA,TRBV7-6,TRBJ2-1,NA,TGTGCCAGCAGCTTAGGGCTAGCCCAGAGCTCCTACAATGAGCAGTTCTTC,CASSLGLAQSSYNEQFF
NA,TRBV7-9,TRBJ1-2,NA,TGTGCCAGCAGCTCCCCCTACCCGGGACCGCGGGATGGCTACACCTTC,CASSSPYPGPRDGYTF
TRBD2,TRBV18,TRBJ2-1,NA,TGTGCCAGCTCGCGTTACTCTAGCGGGTTGAATGAGCAGTTCTTC,CASSRYSSGLNEQFF